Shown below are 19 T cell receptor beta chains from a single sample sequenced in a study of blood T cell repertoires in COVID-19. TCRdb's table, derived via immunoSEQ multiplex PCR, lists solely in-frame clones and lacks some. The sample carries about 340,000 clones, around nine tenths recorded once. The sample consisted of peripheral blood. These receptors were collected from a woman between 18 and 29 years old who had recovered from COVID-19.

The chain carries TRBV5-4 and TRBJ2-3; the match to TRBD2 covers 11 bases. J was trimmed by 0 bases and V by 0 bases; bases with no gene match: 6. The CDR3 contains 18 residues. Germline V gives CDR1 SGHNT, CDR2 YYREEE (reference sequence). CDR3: CASSLGLAGGSSTDTQYF. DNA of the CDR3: TGTGCCAGCAGCTTGGGGCTAGCGGGAGGTTCTAGCACAGATACGCAGTATTTT.

CDR3 sequence (DNA): TGTGCCAGCAGCACACAGGTGAACACCGGGGAGCTGTTTTTT. This translates into CASSTQVNTGELFF. The chain couples TRBV11-3 to TRBJ2-2; weak D call: TRBD1 (5 bases). Germline CDR1 is SGHNT and CDR2 is YENEEA. V was shortened by 5 bases and J by 1 base, with 8 bases between the two germline ends. This CDR3 is built from 14 residues.

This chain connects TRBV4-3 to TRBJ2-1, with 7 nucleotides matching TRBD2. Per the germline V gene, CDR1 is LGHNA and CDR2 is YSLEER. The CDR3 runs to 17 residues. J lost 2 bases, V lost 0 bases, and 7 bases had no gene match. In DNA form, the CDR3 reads TGCGCCAGCAGCCAAGACTCTGGGGGAGGGCCCTACAATGAGCAGTTCTTC. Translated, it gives CASSQDSGGGPYNEQFF.

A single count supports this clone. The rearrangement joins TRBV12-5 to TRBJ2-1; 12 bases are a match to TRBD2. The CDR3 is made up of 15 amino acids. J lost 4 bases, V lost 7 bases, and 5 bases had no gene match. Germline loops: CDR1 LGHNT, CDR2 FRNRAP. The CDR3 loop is CASVEGLAGYNEQFF. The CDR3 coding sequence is TGTGCTAGTGTCGAAGGACTAGCGGGGTACAATGAGCAGTTCTTC.

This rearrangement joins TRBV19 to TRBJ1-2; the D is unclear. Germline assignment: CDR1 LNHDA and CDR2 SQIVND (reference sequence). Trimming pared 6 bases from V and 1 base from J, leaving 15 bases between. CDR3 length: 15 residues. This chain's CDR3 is CASSRVLLLNYGYTF. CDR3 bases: TGTGCCAGTAGCCGGGTTCTACTCCTTAACTATGGCTACACCTTC.

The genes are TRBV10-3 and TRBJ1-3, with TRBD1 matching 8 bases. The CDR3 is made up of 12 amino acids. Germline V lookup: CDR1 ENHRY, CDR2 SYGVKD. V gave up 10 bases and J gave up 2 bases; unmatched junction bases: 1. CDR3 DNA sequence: TGTGCCACACAGGGGGCTGGAAACACCATATATTTT. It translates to CATQGAGNTIYF.

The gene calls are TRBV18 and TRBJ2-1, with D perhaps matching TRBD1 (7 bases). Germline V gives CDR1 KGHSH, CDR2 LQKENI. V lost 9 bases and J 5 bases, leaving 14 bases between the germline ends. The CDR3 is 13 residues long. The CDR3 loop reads CASSGQRDNEQFF. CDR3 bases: TGTGCCAGTTCGGGACAGCGGGACAATGAGCAGTTCTTC.

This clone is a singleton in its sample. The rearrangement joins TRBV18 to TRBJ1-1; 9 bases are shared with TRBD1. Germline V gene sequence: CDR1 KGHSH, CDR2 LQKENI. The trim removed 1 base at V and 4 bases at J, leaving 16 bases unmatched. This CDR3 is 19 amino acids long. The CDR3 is CASSPQRIGQGPFGTEAFF. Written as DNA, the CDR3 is TGTGCCAGCTCACCACAACGGATCGGACAGGGGCCTTTCGGCACTGAAGCTTTCTTT.

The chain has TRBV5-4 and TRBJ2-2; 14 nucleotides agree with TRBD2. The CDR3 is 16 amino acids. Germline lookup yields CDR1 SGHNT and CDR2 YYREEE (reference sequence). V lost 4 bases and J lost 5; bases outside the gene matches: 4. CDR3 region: CASSQGTSGSTGELFF. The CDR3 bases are TGTGCCAGCAGCCAGGGGACTAGCGGGAGTACCGGGGAGCTGTTTTTT.

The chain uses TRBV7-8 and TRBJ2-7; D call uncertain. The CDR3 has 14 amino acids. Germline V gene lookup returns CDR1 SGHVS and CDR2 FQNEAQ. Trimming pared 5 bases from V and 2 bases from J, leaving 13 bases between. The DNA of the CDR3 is TGTGCCAGCAGCCCGGCTAGGCCCCCCTACGAGCAGTACGTC. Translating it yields CASSPARPPYEQYV.

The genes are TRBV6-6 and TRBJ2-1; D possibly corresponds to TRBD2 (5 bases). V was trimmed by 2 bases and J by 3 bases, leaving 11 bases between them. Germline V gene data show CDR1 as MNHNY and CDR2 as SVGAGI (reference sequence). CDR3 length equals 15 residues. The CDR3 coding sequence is TGTGCCAGCAGTTACCGGAGCGGACTCTACAATGAGCAGTTCTTC. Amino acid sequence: CASSYRSGLYNEQFF.

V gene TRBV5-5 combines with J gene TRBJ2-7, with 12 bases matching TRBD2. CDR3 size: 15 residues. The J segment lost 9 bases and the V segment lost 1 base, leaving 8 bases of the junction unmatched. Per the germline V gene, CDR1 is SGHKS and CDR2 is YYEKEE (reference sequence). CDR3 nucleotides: TGTGCCAGCAGCTTGCATCTAGCGGGAGGGCCTCGGCAGTACGTC. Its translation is CASSLHLAGGPRQYV.

The CDR3 is CASSPIAGGSYNEQFF. For the CDR3, the DNA is TGTGCCAGCAGTCCTATAGCGGGAGGCTCCTACAATGAGCAGTTCTTC. J is TRBJ2-1 and V is TRBV14; 10 bases fit TRBD2. Germline values: CDR1 SGHDN, CDR2 FVKESK. The CDR3 runs to 16 residues. V dropped 6 bases and J dropped 0; count of bases not matched to a gene: 5.

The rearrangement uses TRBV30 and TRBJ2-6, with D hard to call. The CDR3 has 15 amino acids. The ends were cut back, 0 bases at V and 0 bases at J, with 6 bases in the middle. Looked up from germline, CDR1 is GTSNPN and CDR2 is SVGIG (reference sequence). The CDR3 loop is CAWSVKLSGANVLTF. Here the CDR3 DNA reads TGTGCCTGGAGTGTTAAACTCTCTGGGGCCAACGTCCTGACTTTC.

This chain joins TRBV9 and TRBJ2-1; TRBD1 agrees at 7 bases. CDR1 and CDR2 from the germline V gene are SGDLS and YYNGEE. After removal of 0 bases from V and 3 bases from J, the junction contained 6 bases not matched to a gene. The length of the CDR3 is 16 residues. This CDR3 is CASSVGRDSNYNEQFF. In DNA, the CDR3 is TGTGCCAGCAGCGTAGGCCGGGACAGTAACTACAATGAGCAGTTCTTC.

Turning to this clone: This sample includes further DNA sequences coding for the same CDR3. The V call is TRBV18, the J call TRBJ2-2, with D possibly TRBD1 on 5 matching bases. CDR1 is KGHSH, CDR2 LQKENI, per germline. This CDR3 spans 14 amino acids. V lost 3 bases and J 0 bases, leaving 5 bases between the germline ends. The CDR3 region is CASSPDTNTGELFF. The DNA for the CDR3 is TGTGCCAGCTCACCGGACACGAACACCGGGGAGCTGTTTTTT.

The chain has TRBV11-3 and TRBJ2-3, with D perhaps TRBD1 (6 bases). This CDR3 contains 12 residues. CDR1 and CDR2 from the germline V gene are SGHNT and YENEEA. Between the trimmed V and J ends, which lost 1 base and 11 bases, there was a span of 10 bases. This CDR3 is CASSLGGTRQYF. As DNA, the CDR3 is TGTGCCAGCAGCTTAGGGGGGACACGGCAGTATTTT.

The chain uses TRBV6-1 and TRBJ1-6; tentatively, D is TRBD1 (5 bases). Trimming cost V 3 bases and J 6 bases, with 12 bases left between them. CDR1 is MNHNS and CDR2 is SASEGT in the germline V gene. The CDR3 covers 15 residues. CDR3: CASSEIGQGNSPLHF. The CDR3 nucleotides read TGTGCCAGCAGTGAGATTGGTCAGGGTAATTCACCCCTCCACTTT.

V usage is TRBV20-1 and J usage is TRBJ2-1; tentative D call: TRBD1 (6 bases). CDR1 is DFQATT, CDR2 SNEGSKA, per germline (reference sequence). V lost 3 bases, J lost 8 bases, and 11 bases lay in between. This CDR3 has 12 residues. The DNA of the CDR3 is TGCAGTGCTAGTGAACAGGGTTATGAGCAGTTCTTC. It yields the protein CSASEQGYEQFF.